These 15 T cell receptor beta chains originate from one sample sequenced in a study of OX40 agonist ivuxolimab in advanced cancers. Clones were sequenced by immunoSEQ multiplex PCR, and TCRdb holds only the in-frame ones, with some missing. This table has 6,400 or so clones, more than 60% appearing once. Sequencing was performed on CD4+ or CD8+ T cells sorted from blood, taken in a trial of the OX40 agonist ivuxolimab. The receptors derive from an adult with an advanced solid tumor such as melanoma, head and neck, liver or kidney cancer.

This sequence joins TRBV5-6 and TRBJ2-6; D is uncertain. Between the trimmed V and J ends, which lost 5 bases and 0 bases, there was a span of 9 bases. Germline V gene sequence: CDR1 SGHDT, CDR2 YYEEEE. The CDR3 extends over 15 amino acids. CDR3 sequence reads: CASRLQNSGANVLTF. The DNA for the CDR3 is TGTGCCAGCAGATTGCAAAACTCTGGGGCCAACGTCCTGACTTTC.

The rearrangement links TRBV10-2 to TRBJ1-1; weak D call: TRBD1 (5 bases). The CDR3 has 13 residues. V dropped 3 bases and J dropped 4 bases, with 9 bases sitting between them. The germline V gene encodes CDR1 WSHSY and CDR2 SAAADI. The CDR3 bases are TGCGCCAGCAGTGATACTGGGGGCACTGAAGCTTTCTTT. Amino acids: CASSDTGGTEAFF.

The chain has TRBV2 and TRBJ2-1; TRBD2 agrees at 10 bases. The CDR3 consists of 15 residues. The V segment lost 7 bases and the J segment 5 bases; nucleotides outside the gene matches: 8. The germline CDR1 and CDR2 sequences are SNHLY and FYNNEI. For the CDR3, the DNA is TGTGCCAGCAAGATGCTAGCGGGGGATGACAATGAGCAGTTCTTC. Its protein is CASKMLAGDDNEQFF.

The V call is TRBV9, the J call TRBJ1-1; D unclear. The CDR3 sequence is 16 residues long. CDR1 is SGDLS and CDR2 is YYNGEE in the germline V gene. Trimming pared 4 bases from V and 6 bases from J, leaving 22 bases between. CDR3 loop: CASSHQKGPDRAEAFF. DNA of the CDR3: TGTGCCAGCAGCCATCAAAAAGGGCCAGATCGCGCTGAAGCTTTCTTT.

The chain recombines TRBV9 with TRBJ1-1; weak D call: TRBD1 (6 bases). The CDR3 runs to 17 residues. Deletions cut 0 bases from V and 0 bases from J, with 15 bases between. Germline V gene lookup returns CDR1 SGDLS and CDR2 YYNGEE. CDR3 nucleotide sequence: TGTGCCAGCAGCGTAGGAGGGACACCAGCTTTGAACACTGAAGCTTTCTTT. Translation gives CASSVGGTPALNTEAFF.

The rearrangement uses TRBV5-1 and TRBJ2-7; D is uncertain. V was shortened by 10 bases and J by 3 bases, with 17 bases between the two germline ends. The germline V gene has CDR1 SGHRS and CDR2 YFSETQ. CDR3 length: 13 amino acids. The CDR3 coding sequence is TGCGCCCGCCTGCCAGGCATCCTCTACGAGCAGTACTTC. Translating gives CARLPGILYEQYF.

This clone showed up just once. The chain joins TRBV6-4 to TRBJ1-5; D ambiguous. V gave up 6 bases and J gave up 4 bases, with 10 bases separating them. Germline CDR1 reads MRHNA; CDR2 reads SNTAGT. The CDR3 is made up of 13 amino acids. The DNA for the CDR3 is TGTGCCAGCAGCCGGGAGGCAAATCAGCCCCAGCATTTT. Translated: CASSREANQPQHF.

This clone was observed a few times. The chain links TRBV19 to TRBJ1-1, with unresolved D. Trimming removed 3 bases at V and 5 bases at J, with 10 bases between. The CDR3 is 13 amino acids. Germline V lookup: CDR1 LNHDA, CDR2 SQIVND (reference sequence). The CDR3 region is CASSIEGRTEAFF. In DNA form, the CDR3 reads TGTGCCAGTAGTATTGAGGGCCGAACTGAAGCTTTCTTT.

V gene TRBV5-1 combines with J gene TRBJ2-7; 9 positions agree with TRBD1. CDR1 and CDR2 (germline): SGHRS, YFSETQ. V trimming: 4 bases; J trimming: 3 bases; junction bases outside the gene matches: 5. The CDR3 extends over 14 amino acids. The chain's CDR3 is CASSGGQGLYEQYF. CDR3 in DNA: TGCGCCAGCAGCGGGGGACAGGGACTCTACGAGCAGTACTTC. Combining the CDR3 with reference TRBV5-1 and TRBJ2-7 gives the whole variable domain KAGVTQTPRYLIKTRGQQVTLSCSPISGHRSVSWYQQTPGQGLQFLFEYFSETQRNKGNFPGRFSGRQFSNSRSEMNVSTLELGDSALYLCASSGGQGLYEQYFGPGTRLTVT.

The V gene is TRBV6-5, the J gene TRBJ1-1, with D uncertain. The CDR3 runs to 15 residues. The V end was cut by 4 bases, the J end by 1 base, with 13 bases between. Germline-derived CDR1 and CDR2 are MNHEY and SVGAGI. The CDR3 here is CASSSSPFENTEAFF. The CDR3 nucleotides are TGTGCCAGCAGTTCCTCCCCTTTTGAGAACACTGAAGCTTTCTTT.

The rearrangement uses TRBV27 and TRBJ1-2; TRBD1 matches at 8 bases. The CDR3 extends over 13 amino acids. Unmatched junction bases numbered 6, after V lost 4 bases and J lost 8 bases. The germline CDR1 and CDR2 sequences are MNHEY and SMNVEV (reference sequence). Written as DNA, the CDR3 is TGTGCCAGCAGTTGGACAGGGACGTTCGGCTACACCTTC. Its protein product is CASSWTGTFGYTF.

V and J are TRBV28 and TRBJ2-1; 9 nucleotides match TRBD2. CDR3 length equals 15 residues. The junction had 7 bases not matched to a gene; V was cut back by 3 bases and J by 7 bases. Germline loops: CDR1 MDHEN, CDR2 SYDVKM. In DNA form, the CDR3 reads TGTGCCAGCAGTTTGTTAGCGGGAGCATTGAATGAGCAGTTCTTC. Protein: CASSLLAGALNEQFF.

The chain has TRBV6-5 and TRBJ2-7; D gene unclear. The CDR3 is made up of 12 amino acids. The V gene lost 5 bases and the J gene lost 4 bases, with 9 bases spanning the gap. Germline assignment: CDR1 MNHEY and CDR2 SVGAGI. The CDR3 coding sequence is TGTGCCAGCAGTGAAAACAGATACGAGCAGTACTTC. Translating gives CASSENRYEQYF.

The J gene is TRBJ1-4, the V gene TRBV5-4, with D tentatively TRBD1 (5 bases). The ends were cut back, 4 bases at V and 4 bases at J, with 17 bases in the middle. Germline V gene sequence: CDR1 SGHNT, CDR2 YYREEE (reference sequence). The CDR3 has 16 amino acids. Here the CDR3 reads CASSLDGALNNEKLFF. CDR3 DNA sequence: TGTGCCAGCAGCCTAGATGGGGCGCTAAATAATGAAAAACTGTTTTTT.

Here the CDR3 DNA reads TGTGCCAGCAGCTTCGGGAGCGGGGGGCCTTACGAGCAGTACTTC. It encodes CASSFGSGGPYEQYF. The rearrangement joins TRBV7-8 to TRBJ2-7, with 9 bases aligning to TRBD2. J lost 4 bases, V lost 3 bases, and 7 bases had no gene match. Germline CDR1 SGHVS, CDR2 FQNEAQ. The CDR3 has 15 amino acids.